The present entry profiles one T cell receptor (beta chain) with its context. CDR1 and CDR2 from the germline V gene are SEHNR and FQNEAQ (reference sequence). Trimming removed 5 bases at V and 3 bases at J, with 16 bases between. This CDR3 comprises 16 residues. Primers included in the PCR were 60 Vbeta and 13 Jbeta primers. Profiling relied on immunoSEQ multiplex PCR, and the TCRdb table lists in-frame clones only, not all of them. This sample carries some 110,000 clones, 77% of them seen once, and the ten largest clones take around 13%. The record originates from a study of cytomegalovirus exposure and HLA in healthy donors.

This TCR was sampled from a woman aged 40 to 50 in good health and CMV-seropositive. The chain is built from TRBV7-9 and TRBJ1-4; D possibly corresponds to TRBD1 (5 bases). The sequenced material came from PBMCs. DNA of the CDR3: TGTGCCAGCAGCCTTTCCGCAGGGTCACCTAATGAAAAACTGTTTTTT. Translating it yields CASSLSAGSPNEKLFF. Full variable domain (rest looked up from reference TRBV7-9 and TRBJ1-4): DTGVSQNPRHKITKRGQNVTFRCDPISEHNRLYWYRQTLGQGPEFLTYFQNEAQLEKSRLLSDRFSAERPKGSFSTLEIQRTEQGDSAMYLCASSLSAGSPNEKLFFGSGTQLSVL.